This entry features one T cell receptor (beta chain) sequence. Its antigen is unknown. The sample is drawn from a study of beta chain features in type 1 diabetes. Whole-study findings and limits: Type 1 diabetes patients showed a moderate but significant shortening of TCRB CDR3s in all four CD4+ subsets. Researchers reported that naive, central memory and Treg TCRB repertoires appeared more similar in patients than in healthy donors. VDJ junctions in type 1 diabetes patients carried more deletions and fewer insertions.

Sequenced material consisted of expressed TCRB transcripts (all of the isolated RNA was reverse transcribed). TCRdb's table, derived via immunoSEQ multiplex PCR, lists solely in-frame clones and lacks some. The sample lists some 17,000 clones, about 70% occurring once. The V gene end was trimmed by 5 bases and the J gene end by 14 bases; junction bases not matched to a gene: 12. The CDR3 is made up of 15 amino acids. Germline V CDR1 and CDR2: SGHTA, FQGNSA. This clonotype was obtained from a man aged 25-45 years with type 1 diabetes. The chain employs TRBV7-2 and TRBJ2-3; 14 positions match TRBD2. The sequenced sample consisted of stem cell memory CD4+ T cells from blood. CDR3 DNA: TGTGCCAGCAGCCCGGTGGGGACTAGCGGGGGCCCGGGGTATTTT. It encodes CASSPVGTSGGPGYF.